The clone carrying this T cell receptor beta chain was seen a single time. The target antigen is unknown. The ends lost 2 bases at V and 6 bases at J; junction bases unmatched: 2. The CDR3 extends over 13 amino acids. The germline CDR1 and CDR2 sequences are SGHRS and YFSETQ. This specimen belongs to a study of CD8 T cells in ankylosing spondylitis. Regarding the study as a whole: Several highly homologous variants made up a TCR beta motif, and this motif appeared characteristic of ankylosing spondylitis blood. In synovial fluid and blood from reactive arthritis, some motif variants were previously reported. Disease-linked clones had a CD8+ phenotype and relatively low frequency in peripheral blood. From matched ankylosing spondylitis synovial fluid, disease-linked clones were reportedly recovered at significantly enriched levels.

Each TCR beta library was made by quantitative 5'-RACE that incorporated molecular barcodes. TCRdb re-derived calls from the 5' RACE reads in MiXCR, one entry per CDR3 protein. The repertoire consists of under 950,000 distinct CDR3 sequences, with around 17% occurring once and the leading ten covering around 19%. The gene calls are TRBV5-1 and TRBJ2-7; 10 bases map to TRBD1. Sample: blood, either unsorted or a sorted T cell fraction (not recorded which). The origin of this receptor is a male donor with ankylosing spondylitis. The DNA of the CDR3 is TGCGCCAGCAGCTTTTGGACAGGGGGCGAGCAGTACTTC. It translates to CASSFWTGGEQYF.